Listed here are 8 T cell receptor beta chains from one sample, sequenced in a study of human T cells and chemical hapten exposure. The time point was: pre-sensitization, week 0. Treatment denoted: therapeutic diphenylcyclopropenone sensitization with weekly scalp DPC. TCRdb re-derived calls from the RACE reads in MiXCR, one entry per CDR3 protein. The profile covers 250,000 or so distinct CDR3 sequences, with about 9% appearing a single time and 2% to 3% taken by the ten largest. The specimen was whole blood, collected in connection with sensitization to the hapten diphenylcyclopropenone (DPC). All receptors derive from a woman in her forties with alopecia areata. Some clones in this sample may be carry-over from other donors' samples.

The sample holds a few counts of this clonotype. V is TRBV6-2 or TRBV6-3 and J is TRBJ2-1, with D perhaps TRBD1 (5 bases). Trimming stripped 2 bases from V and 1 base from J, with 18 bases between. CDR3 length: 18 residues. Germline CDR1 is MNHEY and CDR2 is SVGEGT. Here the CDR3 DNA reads TGTGCCAGCAGTTACAAGGAAGGCAGGGCAGAATCCTACAATGAGCAGTTCTTC. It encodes CASSYKEGRAESYNEQFF.

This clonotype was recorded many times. The CDR3 protein is CAASLDGLNYGYTF. The CDR3 nucleotides read TGTGCCGCATCACTGGACGGTTTGAACTATGGCTACACCTTC. The chain combines TRBV28 with TRBJ1-2; unclear D gene. This CDR3 spans 14 amino acids. Germline V gives CDR1 MDHEN, CDR2 SYDVKM. V was shortened by 11 bases and J by 2 bases, with 18 bases between the two germline ends.

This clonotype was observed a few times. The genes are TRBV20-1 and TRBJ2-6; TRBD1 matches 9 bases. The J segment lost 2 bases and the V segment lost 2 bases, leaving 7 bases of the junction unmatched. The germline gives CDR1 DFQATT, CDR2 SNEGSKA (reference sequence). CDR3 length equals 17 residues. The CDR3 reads CSARSGTGIAGANVLTF. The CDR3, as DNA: TGCAGTGCTAGATCCGGGACAGGGATAGCTGGGGCCAACGTCCTGACTTTC.

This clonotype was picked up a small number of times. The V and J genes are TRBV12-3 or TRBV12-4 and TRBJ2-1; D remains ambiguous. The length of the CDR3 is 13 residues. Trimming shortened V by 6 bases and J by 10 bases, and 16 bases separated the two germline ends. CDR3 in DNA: TGTGCCAGCAGCTCCCGAGAGAACAGCGAGCAGTTCTTC. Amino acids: CASSSRENSEQFF.

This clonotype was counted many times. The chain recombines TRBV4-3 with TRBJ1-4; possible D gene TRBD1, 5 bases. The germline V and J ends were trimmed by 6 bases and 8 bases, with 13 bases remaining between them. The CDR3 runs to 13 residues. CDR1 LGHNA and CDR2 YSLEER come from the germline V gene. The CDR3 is CASSTSRGEKLFF. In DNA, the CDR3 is TGCGCCAGCAGTACTTCCCGGGGGGAAAAACTGTTTTTT.

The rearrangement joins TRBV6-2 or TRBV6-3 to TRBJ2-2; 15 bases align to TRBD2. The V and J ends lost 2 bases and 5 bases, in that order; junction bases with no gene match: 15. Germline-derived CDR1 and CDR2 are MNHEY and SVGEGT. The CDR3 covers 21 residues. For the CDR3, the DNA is TGTGCCAGCAGTTACAGGGGACTAGCGGGAGGTCAAGTTCGGCGGACCGGGGAGCTGTTTTTT. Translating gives CASSYRGLAGGQVRRTGELFF.

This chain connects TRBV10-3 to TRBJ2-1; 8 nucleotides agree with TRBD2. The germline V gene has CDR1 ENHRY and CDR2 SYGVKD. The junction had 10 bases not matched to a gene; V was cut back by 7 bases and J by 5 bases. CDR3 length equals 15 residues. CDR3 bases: TGTGCCATCAAGCGGGGGCAGACAGAGGACAATGAGCAGTTCTTC. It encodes CAIKRGQTEDNEQFF.

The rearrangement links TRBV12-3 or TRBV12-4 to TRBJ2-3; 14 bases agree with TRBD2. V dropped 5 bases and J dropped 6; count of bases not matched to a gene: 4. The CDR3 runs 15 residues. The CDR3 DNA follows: TGTGCCAGCAGTCCGGGACTAGCGGGAGATGATACGCAGTATTTT. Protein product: CASSPGLAGDDTQYF.